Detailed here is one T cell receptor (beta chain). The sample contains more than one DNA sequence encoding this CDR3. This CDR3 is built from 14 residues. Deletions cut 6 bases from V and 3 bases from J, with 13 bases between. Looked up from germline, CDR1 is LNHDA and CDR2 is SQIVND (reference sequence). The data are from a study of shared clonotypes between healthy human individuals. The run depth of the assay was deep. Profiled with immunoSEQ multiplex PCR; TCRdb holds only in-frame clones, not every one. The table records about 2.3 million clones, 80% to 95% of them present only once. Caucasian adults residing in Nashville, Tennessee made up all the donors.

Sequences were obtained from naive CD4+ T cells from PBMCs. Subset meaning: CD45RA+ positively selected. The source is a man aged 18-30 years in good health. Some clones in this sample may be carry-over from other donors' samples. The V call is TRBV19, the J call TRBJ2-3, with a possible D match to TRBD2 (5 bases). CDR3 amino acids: CASSPGLGTDTQYF. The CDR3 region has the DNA TGTGCCAGTAGCCCCGGACTCGGAACAGATACGCAGTATTTT.